The 21 T cell receptor beta chains given below trace back to one sample, sequenced in a study of T-cell reconstitution after alpha-beta-depleted transplantation in children. The library targeted TCRbeta and was prepared with unique molecular identifiers. TCRdb re-analysed the PCR reads in MiXCR, keeping a single row per CDR3 protein. The sample consists of under 300,000 distinct CDR3 sequences, approximately 10% of them appearing once. This specimen consisted of peripheral blood, obtained 180 days after TCRalphabeta/CD19-depleted stem cell transplant. The source of these receptors is a male patient aged 2-15 years who had a stem cell transplant for chronic granulomatous disease, so the T cells may come from the graft donor.

This clonotype was seen a single time. The CDR3, as DNA: TGTGCCAGCAGCCCGGGGGGTTACGATGAGCAGTTCTTC. Its protein is CASSPGGYDEQFF. The chain carries TRBV7-9 and TRBJ2-1; 7 nucleotides agree with TRBD2. Germline values: CDR1 SEHNR, CDR2 FQNEAQ (reference sequence). Unmatched junction bases numbered 6, after V lost 5 bases and J lost 8 bases. The CDR3 totals 13 residues.

In regard to this clonotype: This clone may be a read error of a much larger clone one base away. The chain couples TRBV20-1 to TRBJ2-3; a weak D match, TRBD2 (5 bases). Trimming stripped 1 base from V and 4 bases from J, with 15 bases between. Germline V gene lookup returns CDR1 DFQATT and CDR2 SNEGSKA (reference sequence). The CDR3 has 15 residues. The CDR3 DNA sequence: TGCAGTGCTAGAGGCACGGGAACATCCCCAGATACGCAGTATTTT. Translating gives CSARGTGTSPDTQYF.

This chain links TRBV5-1 with TRBJ2-3; D unclear. The V gene lost 4 bases and the J gene lost 8 bases, with 20 bases spanning the gap. Germline CDR1 reads SGHRS; CDR2 reads YFSETQ. The CDR3 is made up of 15 amino acids. CDR3 residues: CASSPETPDWGTQYF. CDR3 bases: TGCGCCAGCAGCCCCGAAACTCCAGACTGGGGTACGCAGTATTTT.

J is TRBJ2-1 and V is TRBV7-8, with D maybe TRBD1 (5 bases). CDR3 size: 15 residues. V was clipped by 2 bases and J by 4 bases, with 12 bases between them. CDR1 and CDR2 (germline): SGHVS, FQNEAQ. CDR3 in amino acids: CASSLYRDSYNEQFF. CDR3 DNA: TGTGCCAGCAGCTTATACCGAGACAGTTACAATGAGCAGTTCTTC.

On this clonotype itself: One base away lies a much larger clone, so this may be a sequencing read error. The chain couples TRBV12-3 or TRBV12-4 to TRBJ2-5; 7 nucleotides line up with TRBD1. This CDR3 comprises 15 residues. CDR3 in amino acids: CASSKLTGKLETHYF. In DNA, the CDR3 is TGTGCCAGCAGCAAGTTGACAGGGAAACTAGAGACCCATTACTTC.

This clonotype was seen once. At one end the junction does not follow the germline gene, possibly because of a read error. This chain links TRBV12-3 or TRBV12-4 with TRBJ1-5; D remains ambiguous. This CDR3 comprises 14 residues. The CDR3 region is CASSLALRDQHQHF. The CDR3 region has the DNA TGTGCCAGTAGTTTAGCGCTGAGGGATCAGCACCAGCATTTT.

The J gene is TRBJ2-3, the V gene TRBV18, with 11 bases aligning to TRBD2. In germline, CDR1 is KGHSH, CDR2 LQKENI. The CDR3 loop spans 18 amino acids. The V and J ends lost 4 bases and 0 bases, in that order; junction bases with no gene match: 9. CDR3 sequence: CASSLRLAGGASTDTQYF. CDR3 bases: TGTGCCAGCTCACTTCGGCTAGCGGGAGGAGCGAGCACAGATACGCAGTATTTT.

This clonotype was counted many times. V usage is TRBV27 and J usage is TRBJ2-1; 12 bases map to TRBD2. CDR1 MNHEY and CDR2 SMNVEV come from the germline V gene (reference sequence). This CDR3 region has 19 residues. V was pared by 6 bases and J by 0 bases, with 12 bases of the junction left unmatched. Here the CDR3 reads CASSPLQLAGGPSYNEQFF. CDR3 DNA sequence: TGTGCCAGCAGCCCCCTGCAACTAGCGGGAGGCCCCTCCTACAATGAGCAGTTCTTC.

This clonotype was detected many times. The chain is built from TRBV4-2 and TRBJ2-1; D gene ambiguous. V lost 0 bases to trimming and J lost 3 bases, with 9 bases between them. Germline loops: CDR1 LGHNA, CDR2 YNFKEQ. The CDR3 has 15 amino acids. The CDR3 region has the DNA TGTGCCAGCAGCCAAGATCTAGACAACTACAATGAGCAGTTCTTC. Translation: CASSQDLDNYNEQFF.

This clonotype was recorded at least ten times. The chain is built from TRBV6-5 and TRBJ1-1; possible D gene TRBD1, 5 bases. This CDR3 has 14 amino acids. Germline V lookup: CDR1 MNHEY, CDR2 SVGAGI. Trimming took 4 bases from V and 0 from J, leaving 9 bases between them. The CDR3 is CASSSTVVNTEAFF. CDR3 nucleotides: TGTGCCAGCAGTTCGACAGTGGTGAACACTGAAGCTTTCTTT.

There are many counts of this clonotype. The rearrangement links TRBV7-3 to TRBJ2-7; 9 nucleotides line up with TRBD1. The germline V gene has CDR1 SGHTA and CDR2 FQGTGA. This CDR3 is 17 amino acids long. V lost 4 bases, J lost 2 bases, and 12 bases stayed unmatched. The CDR3 DNA is TGTGCCAGCAGCTCCCGTAGGGACAGGGAGTCCACCTACGAGCAGTACTTC. Translating it yields CASSSRRDRESTYEQYF.

The chain is built from TRBV6-1 and TRBJ2-1; 10 bases align to TRBD2. After removal of 6 bases from V and 6 bases from J, the junction contained 8 bases not matched to a gene. CDR1 MNHNS and CDR2 SASEGT come from the germline V gene. This CDR3 comprises 15 residues. CDR3: CASSTLAGSSNEQFF. Here the CDR3 DNA reads TGTGCCAGCAGCACACTAGCGGGATCGAGCAATGAGCAGTTCTTC.

This clonotype was seen repeatedly, ten times or more. This rearrangement joins TRBV3-1 to TRBJ1-6; a possible D gene is TRBD1 (5 bases). Germline loops: CDR1 LGHDT, CDR2 YNNKEL (reference sequence). The ends were cut back, 2 bases at V and 7 bases at J, with 12 bases in the middle. This CDR3 is built from 15 residues. CDR3 sequence: CASSQPAGRNSPLHF. In DNA form, the CDR3 reads TGTGCCAGCAGCCAACCCGCAGGGAGGAATTCACCCCTCCACTTT.

As for this clonotype: This may come from a read error, since a much larger clone is one base off. The chain uses TRBV28 and TRBJ2-3; TRBD2 matches at 7 bases. The germline V gene has CDR1 MDHEN and CDR2 SYDVKM. The CDR3 is made up of 12 amino acids. The CDR3 DNA reads as TGTGCCAACAGTCTGGGAGGGAGGACGCAGTATTTT. Residues: CANSLGGRTQYF.

There are many counts of this clonotype. The V and J genes are TRBV29-1 and TRBJ2-2, with D hard to call. Trimming shortened V by 6 bases and J by 0 bases, and 14 bases separated the two germline ends. The CDR3 runs to 15 residues. Germline V gives CDR1 SQVTM, CDR2 ANQGSEA. Written as DNA, the CDR3 is TGCAGCGTATCTATCTGGGATACGAACACCGGGGAGCTGTTTTTT. It yields the protein CSVSIWDTNTGELFF.

This clonotype showed up many times. The chain recombines TRBV5-5 with TRBJ2-3, with 9 bases identical to TRBD2. V was pared by 5 bases and J by 2 bases, with 12 bases of the junction left unmatched. The CDR3 totals 17 residues. CDR1 and CDR2 from the germline V gene are SGHKS and YYEKEE (reference sequence). CDR3 sequence reads: CASSTIPGLAYTDTQYF. CDR3 DNA sequence: TGTGCCAGCAGTACCATACCGGGACTAGCCTACACAGATACGCAGTATTTT.

The sample holds many counts of this clonotype. DNA of the CDR3: TGCAGCGAATACAGTGACAATCAGCCCCAGCATTTT. Protein: CSEYSDNQPQHF. The chain recombines TRBV29-1 with TRBJ1-5; D gene unclear. The germline V gene has CDR1 SQVTM and CDR2 ANQGSEA. Trimming took 7 bases from V and 3 from J, leaving 10 bases between them. The CDR3 totals 12 residues.

The J gene is TRBJ2-7, the V gene TRBV30; 14 nucleotides agree with TRBD2. The CDR3 runs to 17 residues. Germline V gene sequence: CDR1 GTSNPN, CDR2 SVGIG (reference sequence). V trimming: 4 bases; J trimming: 4 bases; junction bases outside the gene matches: 12. The CDR3 here is CAWNVLWTSGRWYEQYF. For the CDR3, the DNA is TGTGCCTGGAATGTACTATGGACTAGCGGGAGGTGGTACGAGCAGTACTTC.

This sequence joins TRBV7-2 and TRBJ2-7, with 9 positions matching TRBD1. The CDR3 covers 16 residues. Germline lookup yields CDR1 SGHTA and CDR2 FQGNSA. V gave up 2 bases and J gave up 6 bases; unmatched junction bases: 11. This CDR3 is CASSLPTGGGGFEQYF. CDR3 bases: TGTGCCAGCAGCTTACCTACAGGGGGCGGTGGCTTCGAGCAGTACTTC.

This clonotype was picked up many times. The J gene is TRBJ2-7, the V gene TRBV7-8; maybe TRBD1 (6 bases). V was pared by 5 bases and J by 3 bases, with 14 bases between. Per germline, CDR1 SGHVS and CDR2 FQNEAQ. CDR3 size: 14 residues. The CDR3 sequence: CASSTGMVYYEQYF. The CDR3 DNA is TGTGCCAGCAGCACAGGGATGGTTTACTACGAGCAGTACTTC.

The chain couples TRBV28 to TRBJ1-6; D is unclear. This CDR3 region has 14 residues. Trimming pared 6 bases from V and 2 bases from J, leaving 8 bases between. Germline assignment: CDR1 MDHEN and CDR2 SYDVKM. DNA of the CDR3: TGTGCCAGCAGCACCCCCCCCTATAATTCACCCCTCCACTTT. It yields the protein CASSTPPYNSPLHF.